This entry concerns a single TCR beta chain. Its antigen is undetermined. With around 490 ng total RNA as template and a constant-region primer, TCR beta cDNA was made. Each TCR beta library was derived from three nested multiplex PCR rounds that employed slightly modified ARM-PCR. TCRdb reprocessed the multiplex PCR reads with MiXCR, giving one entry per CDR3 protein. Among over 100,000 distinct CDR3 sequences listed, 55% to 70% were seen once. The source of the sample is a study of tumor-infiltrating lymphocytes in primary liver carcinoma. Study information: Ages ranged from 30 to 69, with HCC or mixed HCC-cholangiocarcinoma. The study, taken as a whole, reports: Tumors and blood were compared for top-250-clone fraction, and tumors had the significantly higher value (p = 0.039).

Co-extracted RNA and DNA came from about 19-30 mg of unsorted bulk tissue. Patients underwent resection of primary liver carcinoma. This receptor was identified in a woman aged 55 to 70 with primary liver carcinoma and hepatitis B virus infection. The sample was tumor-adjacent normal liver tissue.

Here the CDR3 reads CASAEPGGPYEQYF. The CDR3 nucleotides read TGTGCCAGCGCTGAACCAGGGGGCCCCTACGAGCAGTACTTC. The chain combines TRBV28 with TRBJ2-7, with TRBD1 identical over 8 bases. Trimming at V came to 8 bases and at J to 2 bases, leaving 8 bases not matched to a gene. This CDR3 has 14 residues. The germline V gene encodes CDR1 MDHEN and CDR2 SYDVKM.